This T cell receptor (beta chain) was documented in a study of vaccination and CD4 T cells after COVID-19. Study background: Controls used CEFX viral epitopes (positive), HIV-1 Nef peptides (negative), or no peptide. General study results and limits: The median count of SARS-CoV-2-reactive clonotypes rose from approximately 21 to 40, not significantly.

Treatment indicated: roughly 11-day PBMC culture with coronavirus spike peptide pools or control peptides (ViraFEST assay). V lost 9 bases to trimming and J lost 3 bases; unmatched junction nucleotides: 8. CDR1 is MNHNS and CDR2 is SASEGT in the germline V gene. The CDR3 runs 13 residues. Regarding this clonotype: Its target is unknown.

The Oncomine TCR Beta short-read assay sequenced DNA from cultured CD4+ T cells. MiXCR was run by TCRdb on the PCR reads, yielding one entry per CDR3 protein. The sample has 15,000 to 25,000 distinct CDR3 sequences, around 52% seen once. The chain is built from TRBV6-1 and TRBJ2-7; TRBD1 matches 7 bases. The sequenced material came from CD4+ T cells from blood, cultured in vitro. This receptor was identified in a human donor who had recovered from COVID-19. In DNA, the CDR3 is TGTGCCAGTTACCGGGACAGCCACTACGAGCAGTACTTC. Amino acid sequence: CASYRDSHYEQYF.